This T cell receptor (beta chain) comes out of a study of a mutant IDH1 vaccine in newly diagnosed glioma. Time point noted: baseline, week 1 (first vaccination visit). Regarding treatment: pre-vaccination baseline after standard-of-care therapy. Some clones are missing from TCRdb's copy, which holds only in-frame ones; the method was immunoSEQ multiplex PCR. Of 75,000 to 100,000 clones in the sample, 85% to 90% were seen once. CDR1 and CDR2 from the germline V gene are SGDLS and YYNGEE. J lost 4 bases, V lost 0 bases, and 0 bases had no gene match. The CDR3 is made up of 15 amino acids. On this clone itself: The antigen is not known.

Whole-study findings and limits: Across multiple MHC alleles, roughly 93% of patients had vaccine-induced responses.

This receptor was obtained from a woman in her 50s with glioma. V usage is TRBV9 and J usage is TRBJ2-3, with TRBD1 identical over 12 bases. This sample comprised PBMCs, obtained from a glioma patient treated with radiotherapy, temozolomide or both. CDR3 nucleotides: TGTGCCAGCAGCGTAGGGGACAGGGGGCCAGATACGCAGTATTTT. Encoded protein: CASSVGDRGPDTQYF.